Below are 12 T cell receptor beta chains sequenced from a single sample in a study of T-cell memory formation after mild COVID-19. TCRdb processed the 5' RACE reads anew with MiXCR; each CDR3 protein has one entry. The table includes about 340,000 distinct CDR3 sequences, 20% to 25% detected once. The specimen sequenced was PBMCs or a T cell subset sorted from them (not recorded which). Receptors originate from an adult woman who had mild COVID-19 (a few samples of this study predate the infection). Cell type and time point are not known.

Concerning this clonotype itself: The germline gene is not matched at one end of the junction; a read error may be the cause. This chain connects TRBV4-3 to TRBJ2-5; D is tentatively TRBD1 or TRBD2 (5 bases each). The CDR3 runs 12 residues. Germline V gives CDR1 LGHNA, CDR2 YSLEER. This chain's CDR3 is CASSLIPGPKNF. As DNA, the CDR3 is TGCGCCAGCAGCCTTATTCCGGGACCGAAGAACTTC.

This CDR3 reads CASRPSGGGEEKLFF. CDR3 bases: TGTGCCAGCAGACCCTCGGGGGGGGGTGAGGAAAAACTGTTTTTT. J is TRBJ1-4 and V is TRBV12-3 or TRBV12-4; D perhaps matches TRBD1 (5 bases). This CDR3 has 15 amino acids. V gave up 6 bases and J gave up 8 bases, with 19 bases separating them.

This clonotype has more than one count but fewer than ten. The CDR3 region has the DNA TGCAGCGTACAACACCCAGGGATTAATTCACCCCTCCACTTT. Translated: CSVQHPGINSPLHF. This chain connects TRBV29-1 to TRBJ1-6, with TRBD1 as a possible D gene (5 bases). The ends were cut back, 6 bases at V and 6 bases at J, with 15 bases in the middle. Per the germline V gene, CDR1 is SQVTM and CDR2 is ANQGSEA. The CDR3 length is 14 residues.

This clonotype has a handful of counts. The chain links TRBV7-9 to TRBJ2-7; weak D call: TRBD2 (6 bases). Trimming removed 5 bases at V and 2 bases at J, with 19 bases between. Germline V gives CDR1 SEHNR, CDR2 FQNEAQ (reference sequence). This CDR3 has 16 residues. CDR3 nucleotides: TGTGCCAGCAGCCTACTAACTAGCTCCGGAACCTACGAGCAGTACTTC. Protein: CASSLLTSSGTYEQYF.

The V call is TRBV3-1, the J call TRBJ2-1, with D perhaps TRBD1 or TRBD2 (6 bases each). Germline CDR1 is LGHDT and CDR2 is YNNKEL (reference sequence). V lost 5 bases and J lost 6, with 11 bases in between. The CDR3 is made up of 13 amino acids. DNA of the CDR3: TGTGCCAGCAGCTCAAGGGGGGTCAATGAGCAGTTCTTC. Translation: CASSSRGVNEQFF.

This clonotype was seen many times. The chain employs TRBV7-2 and TRBJ2-7; D is unclear. This CDR3 is built from 14 residues. Germline loops: CDR1 SGHTA, CDR2 FQGNSA. V gave up 5 bases and J gave up 1 base, with 12 bases separating them. CDR3 sequence reads: CASSPDYSSYEQYF. For the CDR3, the DNA is TGTGCCAGCAGCCCCGATTATTCATCCTACGAGCAGTACTTC. Full variable domain (missing parts from reference TRBV7-2 and TRBJ2-7): GAGVSQSPSNKVTEKGKDVELRCDPISGHTALYWYRQSLGQGLEFLIYFQGNSAPDKSGLPSDRFSAERTGGSVSTLTIQRTQQEDSAVYLCASSPDYSSYEQYFGPGTRLTVT.

A few counts support this clonotype. This chain links TRBV5-6 with TRBJ1-5; the D is unclear. V lost 1 base to trimming and J lost 6 bases, with 8 bases between them. CDR3 size: 13 residues. The V gene's germline CDR1 is SGHDT and CDR2 YYEEEE. The CDR3 sequence: CASSLNRRQPQHF. Here the CDR3 DNA reads TGTGCCAGCAGCTTGAATAGGCGTCAGCCCCAGCATTTT.

The gene calls are TRBV7-2 and TRBJ2-3; D not certain. Trimming removed 5 bases at V and 2 bases at J, with 11 bases between. CDR3 size: 14 residues. From germline, CDR1 is SGHTA and CDR2 FQGNSA. CDR3 bases: TGTGCCAGCAGCCCAGGTGGGGACACAGATACGCAGTATTTT. It yields the protein CASSPGGDTDTQYF. Together with reference TRBV7-2 and TRBJ2-3, the CDR3 gives the full variable domain: GAGVSQSPSNKVTEKGKDVELRCDPISGHTALYWYRQSLGQGLEFLIYFQGNSAPDKSGLPSDRFSAERTGGSVSTLTIQRTQQEDSAVYLCASSPGGDTDTQYFGPGTRLTVL.

This clonotype appeared a few times. V is TRBV7-2 and J is TRBJ2-5, with D unresolved. Germline CDR1 SGHTA, CDR2 FQGNSA. V was pared by 8 bases and J by 5 bases, with 18 bases between. This CDR3 comprises 14 residues. As DNA, the CDR3 is TGTGCCAGCTTATCCGGTCCTTCGCGGGAGACCCAGTACTTC. It codes for CASLSGPSRETQYF. The entire variable domain, with the rest obtained from reference TRBV7-2 and TRBJ2-5, is as follows: GAGVSQSPSNKVTEKGKDVELRCDPISGHTALYWYRQSLGQGLEFLIYFQGNSAPDKSGLPSDRFSAERTGGSVSTLTIQRTQQEDSAVYLCASLSGPSRETQYFGPGTRLLVL.

The sample holds a few counts of this clonotype. The rearrangement uses TRBV4-1 and TRBJ2-3; 10 positions agree with TRBD2. Germline V gene lookup returns CDR1 MGHRA and CDR2 YSYEKL. The V gene end was trimmed by 1 base and the J gene end by 4 bases; junction bases not matched to a gene: 5. The length of the CDR3 is 16 residues. The CDR3 here is CASSQVLGLAADTQYF. The CDR3 DNA sequence: TGCGCCAGCAGCCAAGTCCTAGGACTAGCGGCAGATACGCAGTATTTT.

J is TRBJ1-1 and V is TRBV12-3 or TRBV12-4, with D unresolved. The CDR3 sequence is 13 residues long. V lost 6 bases and J lost 2, with 10 bases in between. The CDR3 region has the DNA TGTGCCAGCAGCAAGGGCCGAAACACTGAAGCTTTCTTT. It encodes CASSKGRNTEAFF.

This clonotype was recorded a few times. The chain uses TRBV11-1 and TRBJ2-1; no clear D. V was shortened by 2 bases and J by 8 bases, with 16 bases between the two germline ends. This CDR3 has 15 residues. Germline-derived CDR1 and CDR2 are SGHAT and FQDESV (reference sequence). CDR3 region: CASSLRPINSDEQFF. The CDR3 DNA reads TGTGCCAGCAGCTTACGACCGATCAACAGCGATGAGCAGTTCTTC.